This is a list of T cell receptor beta chains from one sample in a study of T cells after yellow fever vaccination. TCRdb fed the 5' RACE reads into MiXCR, producing one record per CDR3 protein. The sample comprises some 340,000 distinct CDR3 sequences, about 10% of which are singletons, and about 3% rests with the top ten. The source was CD4+ T cells sorted from PBMCs, collected 45 days after the yellow fever booster vaccination. These receptors all come from a man between 18 and 29 years old who received the YFV17D yellow fever vaccine. CDR3s include the opening cysteine and the closing phenylalanine or tryptophan. A D gene is named only where the DNA matches it firmly. For some rows the clone size is stated as once, few or many, or as a class when expanded; others skip it.

NA	TRBV6-5	NA	TRBJ1-2	TGTGCCAGCAGGCCACCCGACGGGGGATCCGGTTATGGCTACACCTTC	CASRPPDGGSGYGYTF
NA	TRBV20-1	NA	TRBJ2-3	TGCAGTGCGTATTCTAGCGATTCTAGCACAGATACGCAGTATTTT	CSAYSSDSSTDTQYF
NA	TRBV12-3/TRBV12-4	NA	TRBJ1-3	TGTGCCAGCAGCCCCCTCAGAGCTTTCGGAAACACCATATATTTT	CASSPLRAFGNTIYF
NA	TRBV5-1	TRBD1	TRBJ2-4	TGCGCCAGCAGCCTGGGACAGCAAAACATTCAGTACTTC	CASSLGQQNIQYF
few	TRBV30	TRBD2	TRBJ2-5	TGTGCCTGGAGTGTCGGCGGGGGTATGGAGACCCAGTACTTC	CAWSVGGGMETQYF
many	TRBV12-3/TRBV12-4	TRBD1	TRBJ1-2	TGTGCCAGCAGTTATGGGACAGGGGGCTCCACTGGCTACACCTTC	CASSYGTGGSTGYTF
many	TRBV5-1	NA	TRBJ2-1	TGCGCCAGCAGCTTGGCCCCAGGGAGCTCCTACAATGAGCAGTTCTTC	CASSLAPGSSYNEQFF
few	TRBV11-3	NA	TRBJ2-1	TGTGCCAGCAGCTTAGACAGGTCGGAGCAGTTCTTC	CASSLDRSEQFF
few	TRBV4-1	TRBD2	TRBJ2-3	TGCGCCAGCAGCCAATCGAGCGGGGGGGCTAGCACAGATACGCAGTATTTT	CASSQSSGGASTDTQYF
NA	TRBV7-2	TRBD1	TRBJ2-1	TGTGCCAGCAGCTTAGTGCCGAGACAGGGTTACTATGAGCAGTTCTTC	CASSLVPRQGYYEQFF
NA	TRBV28	TRBD1	TRBJ1-6	TGTGCCACCAGCTTGACCGGGACAGGCCTCAATTCACCCCTCCGCTTT	CATSLTGTGLNSPLRF
NA	TRBV3-1	TRBD1	TRBJ1-4	TGTGCCAGCAGCCAACAGGGGGCGGTCGAAAAACTGTTTTTT	CASSQQGAVEKLFF
few	TRBV6-2/TRBV6-3	NA	TRBJ2-5	TGTGCCAGCAGTACCCCCCCCGGGGAGACCCAGTACTTC	CASSTPPGETQYF
few	TRBV7-2	NA	TRBJ1-5	TGTGCCAGCAGCTTCAGTCATCCAGGGCTAGGTCAGCCCCAGCATTTT	CASSFSHPGLGQPQHF
few	TRBV20-1	TRBD2	TRBJ2-3	TGCAGTGCTTTCGGCGGGGGAGGCACAGATACGCAGTATTTT	CSAFGGGGTDTQYF
many	TRBV5-6	NA	TRBJ1-4	TGTGCCAGCAGCTACTACAGGGAAGGCTTCCTTGAAAAACTGTTTTTT	CASSYYREGFLEKLFF
NA	TRBV5-1	TRBD1	TRBJ2-1	TGCGCCAGCAGGAGGGGACAGGACAATGAGCAGTTCTTC	CASRRGQDNEQFF
NA	TRBV7-2	NA	TRBJ2-5	TGTGCCAGCAGCGCAGGGTTGAGCGGGGAGACCCAGTACTTC	CASSAGLSGETQYF
few	TRBV29-1	TRBD1	TRBJ2-5	TGCAGCGTTAGGGCAGGGGGAGAGACCCAGTACTTC	CSVRAGGETQYF
NA	TRBV7-9	NA	TRBJ2-3	TGTGCCAGCAGCTCTCCCGGGAGCCCAGATACGCAGTATTTT	CASSSPGSPDTQYF
few	TRBV7-2	TRBD1	TRBJ1-5	TGTGCCAGCAGCTTAGTCGGGACAGGGGGAAATCAGCCCCAGCATTTT	CASSLVGTGGNQPQHF
NA	TRBV24-1	TRBD2	TRBJ2-2	TGTGCCACCAGTAGCGGGGGGCCCACCGGGGAGCTGTTTTTT	CATSSGGPTGELFF
NA	TRBV3-1	TRBD2	TRBJ2-5	TGTGCCAGCAGTCCCATGGGCGGGGGCCAAGAGACCCAGTACTTC	CASSPMGGGQETQYF
few	TRBV12-3/TRBV12-4	TRBD1	TRBJ2-1	TGTGCCAGCAGTAGAGGACAGGGGGGCAGGAATGAGCAGTTCTTC	CASSRGQGGRNEQFF
NA	TRBV12-3/TRBV12-4	NA	TRBJ2-5	TGTGCCAGCAGTGCCCCCAGGTCAACCCAGTACTTC	CASSAPRSTQYF
many	TRBV29-1	TRBD2	TRBJ2-1	TGCAGCGCTATGAACTTAGCGGGAGACAATGAGCAGTTCTTC	CSAMNLAGDNEQFF
NA	TRBV6-5	TRBD1	TRBJ1-2	TGTGCCAGCAGTTACCAGCGGGACAGCTATGGCTACACCTTC	CASSYQRDSYGYTF
NA	TRBV5-6	NA	TRBJ2-7	TGTGCCAGCGCCCGGGACGCCTACGAGCAGTACTTC	CASARDAYEQYF
few	TRBV12-3/TRBV12-4	NA	TRBJ1-2	TGTGCCAGCAGGTCACAGGGCGGTAGCTATGGCTACACCTTC	CASRSQGGSYGYTF
few	TRBV7-3	NA	TRBJ1-2	TGTGCCAGCAGCCCCAGAGAGGGGAGTGGAGGCTACACCTTC	CASSPREGSGGYTF
NA	TRBV6-5	NA	TRBJ1-1	TGTGCCAGCATCCCGACAGGCGGTGAAGCTTTCTTT	CASIPTGGEAFF
many	TRBV27	NA	TRBJ2-6	TGTGCCAGCAGTTTTCATGGGACTGGGGCCAACGTCCTGACTTTC	CASSFHGTGANVLTF
NA	TRBV9	NA	TRBJ2-7	TGTGCCAGCAGCGTAGGGGTCGCCTCCTACGAGCAGTACTTC	CASSVGVASYEQYF
few	TRBV18	NA	TRBJ2-7	TGTGCCAGCTCACCACCTGGGGGTTCTGGAGTCGGCGAGCAGTACTTC	CASSPPGGSGVGEQYF
NA	TRBV7-2	TRBD1	TRBJ1-1	TGTGCCACAAGCTTTCAGGGGGCAAGCACTGAAGCTTTCTTT	CATSFQGASTEAFF
few	TRBV7-3	TRBD1	TRBJ1-1	TGTGCCAGCAGCTCCCAGGGGGCGGACACTGAAGCTTTCTTT	CASSSQGADTEAFF
many	TRBV6-5	NA	TRBJ1-3	TGTGCCAGCAGTTCTAGCTACTCTGGAAACACCATATATTTT	CASSSSYSGNTIYF
few	TRBV18	TRBD1	TRBJ2-6	TGTGCCAGCTCACCCCCCGGGACAGCTGCTGGGGCCAACGTCCTGACTTTC	CASSPPGTAAGANVLTF
NA	TRBV7-9	NA	TRBJ2-5	TGTGCCAGCAGCTTATACGACTCCCCGAATACCCAGTACTTC	CASSLYDSPNTQYF
NA	TRBV14	NA	TRBJ2-7	TGTGCCAGCAGCCAATATGCCGAGCAGTACTTC	CASSQYAEQYF
NA	TRBV5-5	NA	TRBJ1-1	TGTGCCAGCAGTTCACCTGTCTGGGCTGAAGCTTTCTTT	CASSSPVWAEAFF
few	TRBV6-1	NA	TRBJ1-5	TGTGCCAGCAGTGATTTCGGGGGGGCAGGTCAGCCCCAGCATTTT	CASSDFGGAGQPQHF
few	TRBV30	NA	TRBJ2-1	TGTGCCTGGGCGACTAGGGGCCGCTACAATGAGCAGTTCTTC	CAWATRGRYNEQFF
NA	TRBV12-3/TRBV12-4	NA	TRBJ1-2	TGTGCCAGCCACGGGGAGGGAACTAACTATGGCTACACCTTC	CASHGEGTNYGYTF
many	TRBV5-1	NA	TRBJ2-1	TGCGCCAGCAGCTTTAGGGCCGGGGTCGAGCAGTTCTTC	CASSFRAGVEQFF
many	TRBV5-1	NA	TRBJ2-2	TGCGCCAGCAGCGAGGGTACGAACACCGGGGAGCTGTTTTTT	CASSEGTNTGELFF
few	TRBV5-4	NA	TRBJ2-2	TGTGCCAGCAGCCCCGGGGCAGATAACACCGGGGAGCTGTTTTTT	CASSPGADNTGELFF
many	TRBV4-1	NA	TRBJ1-5	TGCGCCAGCAGCCAAGATCCGGGTCAGCCCCAGCATTTT	CASSQDPGQPQHF